The T cell receptor beta chain under discussion was sequenced for a study of blood T cells in healthy people across ages. Germline V gene lookup returns CDR1 DFQATT and CDR2 SNEGSKA (reference sequence). With 1 base clipped from V and 1 base from J, the junction kept 4 bases outside the gene matches. The CDR3 has 16 amino acids. With a J-beta primer mix and a sample-barcoded 5' primer, a second PCR ran 7 to 11 cycles. Via MiXCR, TCRdb re-called the 5' RACE reads, giving one row per CDR3 protein. The data hold about 770,000 distinct CDR3 sequences, with under 45% observed a single time. The J gene is TRBJ1-5, the V gene TRBV20-1, with TRBD1 identical over 10 bases. The sequenced sample was blood. This receptor was identified in a man between 60 and 75 years old in good health. The CDR3 DNA reads as TGCAGTGCTAGAGGGACAGGGGGAAGGAGCAATCAGCCCCAGCATTTT. This encodes CSARGTGGRSNQPQHF.